The 9 T cell receptor beta chains below were found in one sample sequenced in a study of T cells in Graves' hyperthyroidism and ophthalmopathy. RNA transcripts were the template for amplifying TCR beta CDR3 regions. When the TCR CDR3 underwent first-round RT-PCR, the HTBI primer set was used. TCRdb reanalysed the multiplex PCR reads using MiXCR and keeps one entry per CDR3 protein. The repertoire holds around 450,000 distinct CDR3 sequences, with around a sixth as singletons. The sample was blood. The receptors originated from a woman between 18 and 29 years old with Graves' hyperthyroidism.

This clonotype was found many times. This chain joins TRBV2 and TRBJ2-4; maybe TRBD1 (6 bases). The CDR3 runs to 16 residues. Trimming pared 6 bases from V and 0 bases from J, leaving 15 bases between. CDR1 and CDR2 (germline): SNHLY, FYNNEI. CDR3: CASRQGQTLAKNIQYF. CDR3 DNA sequence: TGTGCCAGCAGGCAAGGACAGACCCTAGCCAAAAACATTCAGTACTTC.

This clonotype was picked up many times. This chain connects TRBV5-5 to TRBJ2-2; TRBD1 agrees at 7 bases. The CDR3 sequence is 16 residues long. The V and J ends lost 0 bases and 4 bases, in that order; junction bases with no gene match: 6. Germline V lookup: CDR1 SGHKS, CDR2 YYEKEE (reference sequence). The CDR3 is CASSLGRDRATGELFF. The CDR3 bases are TGTGCCAGCAGCTTGGGCCGAGACAGGGCCACCGGGGAGCTGTTTTTT.

In its sample, this clonotype was seen many times. This chain uses TRBV6-2 or TRBV6-3 with TRBJ2-1; no clear D. This CDR3 is built from 13 residues. From germline, CDR1 is MNHEY and CDR2 SVGEGT. Trimming stripped 6 bases from V and 5 bases from J, with 11 bases between. The CDR3 is CASSPGWNNEQFF. The CDR3 bases are TGTGCCAGCAGCCCCGGCTGGAACAATGAGCAGTTCTTC.

This clonotype was seen only a few times. The chain links TRBV6-1 to TRBJ2-2, with a tentative D call TRBD2 (6 bases). Germline-derived CDR1 and CDR2 are MNHNS and SASEGT. V was cut by 5 bases and J by 7 bases, with 17 bases left in between. The CDR3 length is 15 residues. CDR3 protein: CASSPRDLGGGELFF. CDR3 nucleotides: TGTGCCAGCAGTCCTAGAGACCTGGGGGGCGGGGAGCTGTTTTTT.

The sample holds many counts of this clonotype. The chain carries TRBV7-2 and TRBJ2-5; TRBD1 agrees at 7 bases. The CDR3 has 15 amino acids. CDR1 is SGHTA, CDR2 FQGNSA, per germline. With V trimmed by 3 bases and J by 7 bases, 11 bases remained unmatched. The CDR3 loop is CASSFPGTDPWTQYF. CDR3 coding DNA: TGTGCCAGCAGCTTCCCCGGGACAGACCCCTGGACCCAGTACTTC.

This rearrangement joins TRBV18 to TRBJ2-3, with a possible D match to TRBD1 (6 bases). Germline V CDR1 and CDR2: KGHSH, LQKENI. The V end was cut by 3 bases, the J end by 0 bases, with 16 bases between. This CDR3 spans 17 amino acids. Written as DNA, the CDR3 is TGTGCCAGCTCACCGGCGGTCCACAGGGCTAGCACAGATACGCAGTATTTT. This translates into CASSPAVHRASTDTQYF.

This clonotype was seen at least ten times. The chain recombines TRBV9 with TRBJ2-4; a weak D match, TRBD1 (5 bases). Trimming took off 1 base at V and 8 bases at J, with 13 bases between the two ends. Germline V gene sequence: CDR1 SGDLS, CDR2 YYNGEE. This CDR3 region has 14 residues. The CDR3 sequence is CASSVLLRDHIQYF. The CDR3 DNA follows: TGTGCCAGCAGCGTATTGCTCAGGGATCACATTCAGTACTTC.

The CDR3 sequence: CASSVAGDSSYEQYF. CDR3 bases: TGTGCCAGCAGCGTAGCGGGGGATAGCTCCTACGAGCAGTACTTC. The rearrangement uses TRBV9 and TRBJ2-7, with D possibly matching TRBD2 (6 bases). This CDR3 region has 15 residues. Germline V CDR1 and CDR2: SGDLS, YYNGEE. Trimming stripped 0 bases from V and 0 bases from J, with 10 bases between. The variable domain in full, completed from reference TRBV9 and TRBJ2-7, reads DSGVTQTPKHLITATGQRVTLRCSPRSGDLSVYWYQQSLDQGLQFLIQYYNGEERAKGNILERFSAQQFPDLHSELNLSSLELGDSALYFCASSVAGDSSYEQYFGPGTRLTVT.

This clonotype was seen repeatedly, ten times or more. This sequence joins TRBV28 and TRBJ2-7; D is possibly TRBD1 (5 bases). CDR3 length: 14 amino acids. V was clipped by 7 bases and J by 2 bases, with 15 bases between them. Per the germline V gene, CDR1 is MDHEN and CDR2 is SYDVKM. The CDR3 DNA sequence: TGTGCCAGCACCTCGGTGGACACAGCCTACGAGCAGTACTTC. Its translation is CASTSVDTAYEQYF.